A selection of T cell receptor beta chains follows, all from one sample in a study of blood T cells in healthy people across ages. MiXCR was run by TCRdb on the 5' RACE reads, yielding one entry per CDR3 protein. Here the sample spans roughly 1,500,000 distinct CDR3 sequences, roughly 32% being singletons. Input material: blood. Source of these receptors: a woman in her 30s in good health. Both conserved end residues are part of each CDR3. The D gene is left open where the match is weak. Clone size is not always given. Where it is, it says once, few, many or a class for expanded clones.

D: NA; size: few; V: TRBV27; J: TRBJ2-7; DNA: TGTGCCAGCAGTTTATCGCAGCAGAGCGACACAGAGACCTACGAGCAGTACTTC; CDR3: CASSLSQQSDTETYEQYF
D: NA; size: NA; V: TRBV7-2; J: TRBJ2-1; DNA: TGTGCCAGCGGCTTAATGGTAGCGGCCAAAAATGAGCAGTTCTTC; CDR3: CASGLMVAAKNEQFF
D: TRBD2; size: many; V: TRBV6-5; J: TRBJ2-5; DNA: TGTGCCAGCAGTTACTCTCTAGCGGGAGCTCAAGAGACCCAGTACTTC; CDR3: CASSYSLAGAQETQYF
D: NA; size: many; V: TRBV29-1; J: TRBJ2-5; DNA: TGCAGCGCCGCAGGCGGAGGGGACGGAGAGACCCAGTACTTC; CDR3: CSAAGGGDGETQYF
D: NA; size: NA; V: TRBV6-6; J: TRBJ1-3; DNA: TGTGCCAGCAGTTACTCCCCAGACTCTGGAAACACCATATATTTT; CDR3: CASSYSPDSGNTIYF
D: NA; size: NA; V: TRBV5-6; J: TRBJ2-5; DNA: TGTGCCAGCAGCGAGGGACAATTGGAGACCCAGTACTTC; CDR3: CASSEGQLETQYF
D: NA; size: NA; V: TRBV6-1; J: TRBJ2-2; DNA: TGTGCCAGCAGGATACGAGGGAGACAGGGAGGCCCCGGGGAGCTGTTTTTT; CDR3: CASRIRGRQGGPGELFF
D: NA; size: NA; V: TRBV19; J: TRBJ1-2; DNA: TGTGCCAGTAGTATAGATTCGGTGTACGGAGGCTACACCTTC; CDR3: CASSIDSVYGGYTF
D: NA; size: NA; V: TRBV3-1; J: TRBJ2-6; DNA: TGTGCCAGCAGCCGAACGGGGGTTTCTGGGGTCAACGTCCTGACTTTC; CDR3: CASSRTGVSGVNVLTF
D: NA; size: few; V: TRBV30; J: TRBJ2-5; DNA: TGTGCCTGGGGGGACATCCAAGAGACCCAGTACTTC; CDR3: CAWGDIQETQYF
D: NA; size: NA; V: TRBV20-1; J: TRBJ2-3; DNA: TGCAATGCCGTCGATCAGCGGAGGACCACAGATACGCAGTATTTT; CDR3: CNAVDQRRTTDTQYF
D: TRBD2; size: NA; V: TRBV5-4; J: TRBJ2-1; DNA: TGTGCCAGCAGCTTTAGTCTTAGCGGGGGGATAAGCTCCTACAATGAGCAGTTCTTC; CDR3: CASSFSLSGGISSYNEQFF
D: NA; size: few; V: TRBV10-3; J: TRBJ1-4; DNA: TGTGCCATCAGTGAGGCCACGGATCGAGTGGGTGAAAAACTGTTTTTT; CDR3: CAISEATDRVGEKLFF
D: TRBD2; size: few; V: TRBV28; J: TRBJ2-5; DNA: TGTGCCAGTGTAGCGGGAGAGGGGCAAGAGACCCAGTACTTC; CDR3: CASVAGEGQETQYF
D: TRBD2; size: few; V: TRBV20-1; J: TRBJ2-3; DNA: TGCAGTGCTCGACCCCCGGCGGGAGTCCCAGATACGCAGTATTTT; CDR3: CSARPPAGVPDTQYF
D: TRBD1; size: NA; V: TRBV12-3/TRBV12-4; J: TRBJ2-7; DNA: TGTACCAGCAGTTGGTCAGGGGGCTACGAGCAGTACTTC; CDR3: CTSSWSGGYEQYF
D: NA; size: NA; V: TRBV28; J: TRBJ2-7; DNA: TGTGCCAGCAGAAGGGACATGGTCTCCTACGAGCAGTACTTC; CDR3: CASRRDMVSYEQYF
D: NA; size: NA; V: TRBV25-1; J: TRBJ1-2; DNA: TGTGCCAGCAGCCCCTCCGGACAGCAAGCTAACTATGGCTACACCTTC; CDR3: CASSPSGQQANYGYTF
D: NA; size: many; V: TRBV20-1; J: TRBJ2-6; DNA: TGCAGTGCTAGAGTTCCGGACTCTGGGGCCAACGTCCTGACTTTC; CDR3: CSARVPDSGANVLTF
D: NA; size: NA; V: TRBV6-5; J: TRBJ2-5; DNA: TGTGCCACCTCCGAGACCCAGTACTTC; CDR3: CATSETQYF
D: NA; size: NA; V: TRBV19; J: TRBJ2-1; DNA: TGTGCCAGTAGGAAATCCCGGGACATATACAATGAGCAGTTCTTC; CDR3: CASRKSRDIYNEQFF
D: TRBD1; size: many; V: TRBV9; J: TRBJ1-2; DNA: TGTGCCAGCAGCGCCTCTACAGGGGGCGATGGCTATGGCTACACCTTC; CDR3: CASSASTGGDGYGYTF
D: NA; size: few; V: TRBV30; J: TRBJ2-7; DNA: TGTGCCTATTCGACAGACTACTCCTACGAGCAGTACTTC; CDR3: CAYSTDYSYEQYF
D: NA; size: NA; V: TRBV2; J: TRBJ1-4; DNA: TGTGCCAGCGGGGGGAGAACTAATGAAAAACTGTTTTTT; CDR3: CASGGRTNEKLFF
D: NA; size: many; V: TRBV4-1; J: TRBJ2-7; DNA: TGCGCCAGCAGCCAATCTGACAGTTATACTTACGAGCAGTACTTC; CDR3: CASSQSDSYTYEQYF
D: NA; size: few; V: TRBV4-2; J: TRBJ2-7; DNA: TGTGCCAGCAGCCAAGCCCACTCCTACGAGCAGTACTTC; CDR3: CASSQAHSYEQYF
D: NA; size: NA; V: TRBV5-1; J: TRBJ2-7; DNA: TGCGCCAGCAGCTTTTGCGTCGGACAGCCGTTCGAGCAGTACTTC; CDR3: CASSFCVGQPFEQYF
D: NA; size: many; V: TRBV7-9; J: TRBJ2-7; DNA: TGTGCCAGCAGCTTAGACTGGGACGAGCAGTACTTC; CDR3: CASSLDWDEQYF
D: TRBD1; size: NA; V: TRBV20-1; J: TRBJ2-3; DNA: TGCAGTGCAGGACAGGGTGCAGATACGCAGTATTTT; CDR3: CSAGQGADTQYF
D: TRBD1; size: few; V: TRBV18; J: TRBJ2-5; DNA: TGTGCCAGCTCCCAGAGCGGCGGGACAGGGCAAGAGACCCAGTACTTC; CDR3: CASSQSGGTGQETQYF
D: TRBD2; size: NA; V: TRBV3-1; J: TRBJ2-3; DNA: TGTGCCAGCAGCCACGCCCTCCCTCGAAAAGCGGGAACACATTATACGCAGTATTTT; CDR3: CASSHALPRKAGTHYTQYF
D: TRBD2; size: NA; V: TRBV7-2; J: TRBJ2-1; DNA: TGTGCCAGCAGCTTCTGGACTAGCGGGACCGATGAGCAGTTCTTC; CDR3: CASSFWTSGTDEQFF
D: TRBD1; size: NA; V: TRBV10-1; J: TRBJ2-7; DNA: TGCGCCAGCAGTGTTGGACAGGGTTTGCAGTACTTC; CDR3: CASSVGQGLQYF
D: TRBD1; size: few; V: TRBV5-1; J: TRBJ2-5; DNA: TGCGCCAGCAGCACAGGGGACCAGAGAGAGACCCAGTACTTC; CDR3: CASSTGDQRETQYF
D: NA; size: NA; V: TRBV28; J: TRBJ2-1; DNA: TGTGCCAGCTCGAGGTCCCGTGAGCAGTTCTTC; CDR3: CASSRSREQFF
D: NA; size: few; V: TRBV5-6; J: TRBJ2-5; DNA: TGTGCCAGCAGCCCCTGGGGGGTTCCCGGAGTTCGCCAAGAGACCCAGTACTTC; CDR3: CASSPWGVPGVRQETQYF
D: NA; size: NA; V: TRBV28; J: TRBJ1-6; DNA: TGTGCCAGCAGAGTGGGAAAAAATTCACCCCTCCACTTT; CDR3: CASRVGKNSPLHF
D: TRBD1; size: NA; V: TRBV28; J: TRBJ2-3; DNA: TGTGCCAGCAGGTCCACGGACAGGGGTACAGATACGCAGTATTTT; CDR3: CASRSTDRGTDTQYF
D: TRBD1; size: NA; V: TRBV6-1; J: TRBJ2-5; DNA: TGTGCCAGCAGTGGAACAGGGGTACAGAAAGAGCAGTACTTC; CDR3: CASSGTGVQKEQYF
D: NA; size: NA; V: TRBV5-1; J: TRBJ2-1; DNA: TGCGCCAGCAGCTTCAGAGGGGATTCCTACAATGAGCAGTTCTTC; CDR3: CASSFRGDSYNEQFF
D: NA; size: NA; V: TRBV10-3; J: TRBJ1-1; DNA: TGTGCCATCAGTGGGGTGACCACTGAAGCTTTCTTT; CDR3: CAISGVTTEAFF
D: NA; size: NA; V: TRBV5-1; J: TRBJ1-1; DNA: TGCGCCAGCAGCGCCTCTCGGGCGATGAACACTGAAGCTTTCTTT; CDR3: CASSASRAMNTEAFF
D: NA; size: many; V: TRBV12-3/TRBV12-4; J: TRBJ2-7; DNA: TGTGCCAGCAGACCGGGTGGAGGCGAGCAGTACTTC; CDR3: CASRPGGGEQYF
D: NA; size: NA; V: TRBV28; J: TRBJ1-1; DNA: TGTGCCAGCAGCTTGGGGAGGGGGTACCTGAACACTGAAGCTTTCTTT; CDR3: CASSLGRGYLNTEAFF